These 8 T cell receptor beta chains were all obtained from the same sample, sequenced in a study of beta chain features in type 1 diabetes. cDNA synthesis used the whole RNA isolate, giving expressed TCRB sequences. Method: immunoSEQ multiplex PCR; TCRdb's copy keeps in-frame clones and lacks some. The sample yields 850,000 to 900,000 clones, roughly a sixth seen once. Sequencing input: naive CD4+ T cells from blood. These receptors came from a young woman in good health.

This clone was recorded a few times. The V call is TRBV7-2, the J call TRBJ1-4; D not certain. The ends were cut back, 3 bases at V and 3 bases at J, with 8 bases in the middle. CDR3 size: 14 residues. Germline lookup yields CDR1 SGHTA and CDR2 FQGNSA. The CDR3, as DNA: TGTGCCAGCAGCTTGAGTGGGTCTAATGAAAAACTGTTTTTT. Translating gives CASSLSGSNEKLFF.

The chain has TRBV10-3 and TRBJ2-7; TRBD2 might be the D (6 bases). V was shortened by 3 bases and J by 6 bases, with 15 bases between the two germline ends. The CDR3 extends over 14 amino acids. Germline CDR1 is ENHRY and CDR2 is SYGVKD. CDR3 nucleotides: TGTGCCATCAGTGATTTCAGTAGCGGACCCGAGCAGTACTTC. This codes for CAISDFSSGPEQYF.

A remark on this clone: The same CDR3 is also encoded by other DNA sequences in this sample. This chain uses TRBV20-1 with TRBJ2-1, with TRBD2 matching over 7 bases. J was trimmed by 5 bases and V by 5 bases; bases with no gene match: 0. CDR3 length: 11 amino acids. Per germline, CDR1 DFQATT and CDR2 SNEGSKA (reference sequence). The CDR3 loop is CSAREDNEQFF. CDR3 DNA sequence: TGCAGTGCTCGGGAGGACAATGAGCAGTTCTTC.

V usage is TRBV6-5 and J usage is TRBJ2-3; tentative D call: TRBD2 (6 bases). This CDR3 has 13 amino acids. V lost 4 bases and J 13 bases, leaving 18 bases between the germline ends. Germline V gene sequence: CDR1 MNHEY, CDR2 SVGAGI. CDR3 sequence: CASSSSDTSLEYF. CDR3 DNA: TGTGCCAGCAGTTCGTCGGACACTAGCCTTGAGTATTTT.

This clone was counted between two and nine times. The genes are TRBV9 and TRBJ2-7; TRBD2 might be the D (5 bases). This CDR3 region has 13 residues. Germline CDR1 SGDLS, CDR2 YYNGEE. Trimming took 4 bases from V and 1 from J, leaving 9 bases between them. CDR3 loop: CASSIAPSYEQYF. DNA for the CDR3: TGTGCCAGCAGCATAGCGCCGTCCTACGAGCAGTACTTC.

This clone came up a few times. The chain combines TRBV25-1 with TRBJ2-1; perhaps TRBD1 as D (6 bases). With 5 bases removed from V and 6 bases from J, the gap between germline ends came to 11 bases. This CDR3 spans 13 amino acids. Germline V CDR1 and CDR2: MGHDK, SYGVNS. The CDR3 DNA sequence: TGTGCCAGCAGTTTCACAGGGCTCAATGAGCAGTTCTTC. Encoded protein: CASSFTGLNEQFF.

In its sample, this clone was seen a few times. The chain links TRBV7-2 to TRBJ2-5; 15 bases align to TRBD2. J was trimmed by 5 bases and V by 5 bases; bases with no gene match: 9. CDR1 SGHTA and CDR2 FQGNSA come from the germline V gene. The CDR3 extends over 17 amino acids. DNA for the CDR3: TGTGCCAGCAGCCCTGGACTAGCGGGAGGGCCTCGGGAGACCCAGTACTTC. Translated, it gives CASSPGLAGGPRETQYF.

CDR3 loop: CASSLEGSISRWGYTF. The DNA of the CDR3 is TGCGCCAGCAGCTTGGAGGGCAGTATTTCCCGGTGGGGCTACACCTTC. V and J are TRBV5-1 and TRBJ1-2, with D unclear. The CDR3 length is 16 residues. In germline, CDR1 is SGHRS, CDR2 YFSETQ. V was trimmed by 0 bases and J by 8 bases, leaving 20 bases between them. Filled out from reference TRBV5-1 and TRBJ1-2, the complete variable domain reads KAGVTQTPRYLIKTRGQQVTLSCSPISGHRSVSWYQQTPGQGLQFLFEYFSETQRNKGNFPGRFSGRQFSNSRSEMNVSTLELGDSALYLCASSLEGSISRWGYTFGSGTRLTVV.